One and the same sample provided the 17 T cell receptor beta chains below, sequenced in a study of siplizumab effects on memory and regulatory T cells. Assay: immunoSEQ multiplex PCR; the TCRdb copy retains only in-frame clones and omits some. The sample includes about 3,400 clones, around 54% of them seen just once. Coculturing was carried out on the mixed lymphocyte reaction cells. It lasted 6 to 7 days and was done at 37°C. The antigens these receptors bind are not known. The sequencing sample was made of CFSE-low (dividing) CD8+ T cells sorted from an allogeneic mixed lymphocyte reaction. The receptor source for this set is a human donor in good health; the cells came from an allogeneic mixed lymphocyte reaction. Some clones in this sample may be carry-over from other donors' samples.

The chain is built from TRBV6-5 and TRBJ2-2; no reliable D call. There are 15 residues in the CDR3. The V gene lost 2 bases and the J gene lost 1 base, with 8 bases spanning the gap. Germline-derived CDR1 and CDR2 are MNHEY and SVGAGI. The CDR3 protein is CASSYNPGNTGELFF. As DNA, the CDR3 is TGTGCCAGCAGTTACAACCCAGGGAACACCGGGGAGCTGTTTTTT.

The rearrangement links TRBV5-4 to TRBJ1-1, with a possible D match to TRBD1 (6 bases). The CDR3 has 15 residues. Germline V gene lookup returns CDR1 SGHNT and CDR2 YYREEE (reference sequence). The V end was cut by 4 bases, the J end by 4 bases, with 17 bases between. Here the CDR3 DNA reads TGTGCCAGCAGCGTCCAGGGGTCCGGAGGCACTGAAGCTTTCTTT. Amino acid sequence: CASSVQGSGGTEAFF. The full variable domain, with the rest looked up from reference TRBV5-4 and TRBJ1-1, is ETGVTQSPTHLIKTRGQQVTLRCSSQSGHNTVSWYQQALGQGPQFIFQYYREEENGRGNFPPRFSGLQFPNYSSELNVNALELDDSALYLCASSVQGSGGTEAFFGQGTRLTVV.

The rearrangement links TRBV6-1 to TRBJ1-2; a possible D gene is TRBD1 (5 bases). The CDR3 is 11 amino acids. V lost 7 bases and J lost 7, with 10 bases in between. CDR1 is MNHNS and CDR2 is SASEGT in the germline V gene. The CDR3 nucleotides are TGTGCCAGCATGTCCGGGGGTGGCTACACCTTC. Its translation: CASMSGGGYTF.

The genes are TRBV19 and TRBJ1-1, with 9 bases identical to TRBD1. Germline CDR1 LNHDA, CDR2 SQIVND (reference sequence). The V segment lost 4 bases and the J segment 8 bases; nucleotides outside the gene matches: 11. This CDR3 has 15 amino acids. CDR3 nucleotides: TGTGCCAGTAGTAACTGGGGGACAGGGTTACTGGAAGCTTTCTTT. It yields the protein CASSNWGTGLLEAFF.

This clone is categorized as medium-sized. The chain recombines TRBV10-3 with TRBJ1-2; the D is unclear. This CDR3 comprises 13 residues. The germline V gene has CDR1 ENHRY and CDR2 SYGVKD. V lost 3 bases and J lost 3, with 8 bases in between. CDR3 in amino acids: CAISDLGYYGYTF. The CDR3 coding sequence is TGTGCCATCAGTGATCTGGGGTACTATGGCTACACCTTC.

This clone was picked up a small number of times. V usage is TRBV29-1 and J usage is TRBJ1-2, with D perhaps matching TRBD1 (6 bases). Germline V gives CDR1 SQVTM, CDR2 ANQGSEA. With 6 bases removed from V and 2 bases from J, the gap between germline ends came to 13 bases. This CDR3 contains 13 residues. This CDR3 is CSVHRAPNYGYTF. CDR3 bases: TGCAGCGTGCACAGGGCCCCCAACTATGGCTACACCTTC.

The chain employs TRBV7-9 and TRBJ2-7; the D gene could be TRBD1 or TRBD2 (5 bases each). Germline V gene lookup returns CDR1 SEHNR and CDR2 FQNEAQ (reference sequence). The CDR3 runs to 15 residues. Trimming cost V 4 bases and J 0 bases, with 13 bases left between them. The CDR3 loop reads CASSYGTWPSYEQYF. In DNA form, the CDR3 reads TGTGCCAGCAGCTATGGGACCTGGCCCTCCTACGAGCAGTACTTC.

The J gene is TRBJ1-2, the V gene TRBV6-5; 7 nucleotides line up with TRBD1. The V and J ends lost 5 bases and 8 bases, in that order; junction bases with no gene match: 14. The germline gives CDR1 MNHEY, CDR2 SVGAGI. The CDR3 runs to 15 residues. CDR3 nucleotide sequence: TGTGCCAGCAGTCTTTACAGGGGTAGTTTGGGCGGCTACACCTTC. It encodes CASSLYRGSLGGYTF.

This clone turned up a few times. J is TRBJ2-2 and V is TRBV10-3; D ambiguous. Germline V gene lookup returns CDR1 ENHRY and CDR2 SYGVKD. CDR3 length equals 16 residues. Deletions cut 1 base from V and 5 bases from J, with 14 bases between. CDR3 protein: CAISELIGSATGELFF. The DNA of the CDR3 is TGTGCCATCAGTGAGTTGATCGGCTCTGCGACCGGGGAGCTGTTTTTT.

There are a few counts of this clone. The chain uses TRBV5-5 and TRBJ1-1; 8 bases are shared with TRBD1. The V segment lost 3 bases and the J segment 0 bases; nucleotides outside the gene matches: 4. This CDR3 is built from 15 residues. Germline V gene data show CDR1 as SGHKS and CDR2 as YYEKEE (reference sequence). CDR3 residues: CASSSWTGMNTEAFF. CDR3 bases: TGTGCCAGCAGCTCCTGGACAGGGATGAACACTGAAGCTTTCTTT.

V is TRBV5-6 and J is TRBJ2-7; D is undetermined. The CDR3 contains 13 residues. The V gene's germline CDR1 is SGHDT and CDR2 YYEEEE. The germline V and J ends were trimmed by 3 bases and 7 bases, with 14 bases remaining between them. The CDR3, as DNA: TGTGCCAGCAGCTCGTTACGAATTCGGGAGCAGTACTTC. It codes for CASSSLRIREQYF.

The V gene is TRBV29-1, the J gene TRBJ1-1; D is unresolved. V dropped 6 bases and J dropped 5 bases, with 16 bases sitting between them. This CDR3 region has 13 residues. The germline V gene has CDR1 SQVTM and CDR2 ANQGSEA. CDR3 coding DNA: TGCAGCGTCGAGGTGAAGTTTAAGACTGAAGCTTTCTTT. Protein: CSVEVKFKTEAFF.

This chain connects TRBV11-2 to TRBJ2-7; weak D call: TRBD1 (6 bases). Germline V gene data show CDR1 as SGHAT and CDR2 as FQNNGV. This CDR3 region has 14 residues. Trimming left V 2 bases short and J 4 bases short, with 12 bases between. This chain's CDR3 is CASSLSGGAYEQYF. The DNA of the CDR3 is TGTGCCAGCAGCTTATCTGGGGGCGCGTACGAGCAGTACTTC.

A few counts support this clone. Other nucleotide sequences from this sample produce the same CDR3. V and J are TRBV27 and TRBJ2-7; 7 bases are shared with TRBD2. The CDR3 runs to 14 residues. Germline CDR1 reads MNHEY; CDR2 reads SMNVEV (reference sequence). Trimming took 3 bases from V and 0 from J; bases not matched to a gene: 2. CDR3 DNA: TGTGCCAGCAGTTTCGGGGGGAGCTCCTACGAGCAGTACTTC. Its translation: CASSFGGSSYEQYF.

This rearrangement joins TRBV27 to TRBJ2-2, with D perhaps TRBD2 (6 bases). With 7 bases removed from V and 7 bases from J, the gap between germline ends came to 13 bases. The germline CDR1 and CDR2 sequences are MNHEY and SMNVEV (reference sequence). The CDR3 consists of 13 residues. The CDR3 sequence: CASKWGVGGELFF. CDR3 sequence (DNA): TGTGCCAGCAAGTGGGGGGTTGGCGGGGAGCTGTTTTTT.

By share, this clone ranks as large. The chain joins TRBV27 to TRBJ1-6, with 7 bases that match TRBD1. V trimming: 4 bases; J trimming: 8 bases; junction bases outside the gene matches: 5. CDR1 and CDR2 (germline): MNHEY, SMNVEV (reference sequence). The CDR3 length is 14 residues. DNA for the CDR3: TGTGCCAGCAGTTGGACAGGAGGGGATTCACCCCTCCACTTT. Its protein is CASSWTGGDSPLHF.

This clone was seen more than once but under ten times. The V and J genes are TRBV19 and TRBJ2-6; 8 nucleotides match TRBD2. CDR3 length: 15 amino acids. Germline V CDR1 and CDR2: LNHDA, SQIVND (reference sequence). V shed 6 bases and J 2 bases; nucleotides not matched to a gene: 3. This CDR3 is CASRISGAGANVLTF. CDR3 in DNA: TGTGCCAGTAGGATTAGCGGGGCTGGGGCCAACGTCCTGACTTTC.